These T cell receptor beta chains were read from a single sample in a study of blood T cell repertoires in COVID-19. The assay was immunoSEQ multiplex PCR, and TCRdb's table has in-frame clones only and misses some. The profile covers nearly 250,000 clones, with around 86% appearing a single time and approximately 6% taken by the ten largest. The sequenced sample was peripheral blood. Receptor source: a woman older than 75 with COVID-19, enrolled during active disease. Both conserved end residues are part of each CDR3. The D gene is left open where the match is weak. Clone size is given for some rows only: seen once, a few or many times, or a class if the clone is expanded.

CDR3: CASSAGTANTEAFF
DNA: TGTGCCAGCAGCGCCGGGACAGCGAACACTGAAGCTTTCTTT
J: TRBJ1-1
V: TRBV9
size: -
D: TRBD1

CDR3: CASSSQGAGEKLFF
DNA: TGTGCCAGCAGTTCACAGGGGGCAGGTGAAAAACTGTTTTTT
J: TRBJ1-4
V: TRBV2
size: -
D: TRBD1

CDR3: CASSLRGWDGYTF
DNA: TGCGCCAGCAGCTTGAGGGGTTGGGATGGCTACACCTTC
J: TRBJ1-2
V: TRBV5-1
size: -
D: -

CDR3: CASSSQGGNTEAFF
DNA: TGTGCCAGCAGCTCACAGGGGGGGAACACTGAAGCTTTCTTT
J: TRBJ1-1
V: TRBV7-9
size: few
D: TRBD1

CDR3: CASSPGTLGNQPQHF
DNA: TGTGCCAGCAGCCCCGGGACATTGGGGAATCAGCCCCAGCATTTT
J: TRBJ1-5
V: TRBV28
size: -
D: -

CDR3: CASSPRVGWGRNTEAFF
DNA: TGTGCCAGCAGTCCCCGGGTGGGGTGGGGCAGGAACACTGAAGCTTTCTTT
J: TRBJ1-1
V: TRBV6-6
size: -
D: -

CDR3: CASSLARPGTGQREKLFF
DNA: TGTGCCAGCAGCTTAGCCCGCCCCGGGACAGGGCAGCGTGAAAAACTGTTTTTT
J: TRBJ1-4
V: TRBV11-2
size: -
D: TRBD1

CDR3: CASSMRLAGGSSYEQYF
DNA: TGTGCCAGCAGCATGCGACTAGCGGGGGGTAGCTCCTACGAGCAGTACTTC
J: TRBJ2-7
V: TRBV7-2
size: -
D: TRBD2

CDR3: CASSRTDLSSGNTIYF
DNA: TGTGCCAGCAGTCGGACAGACCTGAGCTCTGGAAACACCATATATTTT
J: TRBJ1-3
V: TRBV6-6
size: -
D: -

CDR3: CASSPGQGNYGYTF
DNA: TGCGCCAGCAGCCCAGGGCAGGGCAACTATGGCTACACCTTC
J: TRBJ1-2
V: TRBV4-3
size: -
D: -

CDR3: CASSPGTDEKLFF
DNA: TGTGCCAGCTCCCCGGGGACAGATGAAAAACTGTTTTTT
J: TRBJ1-4
V: TRBV19
size: -
D: TRBD1

CDR3: CASRHSGLAGVWEQFF
DNA: TGTGCCAGCAGACACTCGGGACTAGCGGGGGTATGGGAGCAGTTCTTC
J: TRBJ2-1
V: TRBV3-1/TRBV3-2
size: -
D: TRBD2

CDR3: CASSLELAGDTGELFF
DNA: TGTGCCAGCAGCTTAGAACTAGCGGGGGACACCGGGGAGCTGTTTTTT
J: TRBJ2-2
V: TRBV11-2
size: -
D: TRBD2

CDR3: CASSTMGGLSYGYTF
DNA: TGTGCCAGCAGCACGATGGGGGGTCTGAGCTATGGCTACACCTTC
J: TRBJ1-2
V: TRBV7-2
size: -
D: -

CDR3: CASSTRQGFYNEQFF
DNA: TGTGCCAGCAGCACTAGACAGGGGTTCTACAATGAGCAGTTCTTC
J: TRBJ2-1
V: TRBV7-2
size: -
D: TRBD1

CDR3: CASSSTGGAGNTIYF
DNA: TGCGCCAGCAGCTCCACAGGGGGGGCTGGAAACACCATATATTTT
J: TRBJ1-3
V: TRBV5-1
size: -
D: TRBD1

CDR3: CASGYRGAGELFF
DNA: TGCGCCAGCGGCTACAGGGGGGCCGGGGAGCTGTTTTTT
J: TRBJ2-2
V: TRBV10-1
size: few
D: TRBD1

CDR3: CASSPPSPTGGGTEAFF
DNA: TGTGCCAGCAGCCCGCCTTCCCCAACTGGCGGCGGCACTGAAGCTTTCTTT
J: TRBJ1-1
V: TRBV13
size: -
D: -

CDR3: CASSLSARGGTGELFF
DNA: TGTGCCAGCAGTTTATCAGCAAGGGGCGGAACCGGGGAGCTGTTTTTT
J: TRBJ2-2
V: TRBV28
size: -
D: -

CDR3: CSVRGQSTGELFF
DNA: TGCAGCGTTAGGGGACAGAGCACCGGGGAGCTGTTTTTT
J: TRBJ2-2
V: TRBV29-1
size: -
D: TRBD1

CDR3: CASSAPQGAYTEAFF
DNA: TGTGCCAGCTCAGCTCCACAGGGAGCGTACACTGAAGCTTTCTTT
J: TRBJ1-1
V: TRBV18
size: -
D: -

CDR3: CASSQDLLAGPPLEQYF
DNA: TGTGCCAGCAGCCAAGACCTCTTGGCGGGGCCTCCCCTCGAGCAGTACTTC
J: TRBJ2-7
V: TRBV3-1/TRBV3-2
size: -
D: -

CDR3: CASSQVSGGGETQYF
DNA: TGTGCCAGCAGCCAAGTGAGCGGGGGGGGAGAGACCCAGTACTTC
J: TRBJ2-5
V: TRBV3-1/TRBV3-2
size: -
D: TRBD2

CDR3: CASSFPGQGAKNTEAFF
DNA: TGTGCCAGCAGCTTCCCGGGACAGGGGGCAAAGAACACTGAAGCTTTCTTT
J: TRBJ1-1
V: TRBV5-4
size: -
D: TRBD1

CDR3: CAWGTGAVAEAFF
DNA: TGTGCCTGGGGGACAGGGGCGGTGGCTGAAGCTTTCTTT
J: TRBJ1-1
V: TRBV30
size: -
D: TRBD1

CDR3: CASETTGANYGYTF
DNA: TGTGCCAGCGAGACCACAGGGGCTAACTATGGCTACACCTTC
J: TRBJ1-2
V: TRBV2
size: -
D: TRBD1

CDR3: CASSGGTSTDTQYF
DNA: TGTGCCAGTAGTGGGGGGACTAGCACAGATACGCAGTATTTT
J: TRBJ2-3
V: TRBV19
size: -
D: -

CDR3: CAISPSGGGTGELFF
DNA: TGTGCCATCAGTCCTAGCGGGGGGGGCACCGGGGAGCTGTTTTTT
J: TRBJ2-2
V: TRBV10-3
size: -
D: TRBD2

CDR3: CASRSRTDINTEAFF
DNA: TGCGCCAGCAGGTCACGGACAGACATAAACACTGAAGCTTTCTTT
J: TRBJ1-1
V: TRBV5-1
size: -
D: -

CDR3: CAGWDRGINYGYTF
DNA: TGTGCCGGATGGGACAGGGGAATCAACTATGGCTACACCTTC
J: TRBJ1-2
V: TRBV6-5
size: -
D: TRBD1

CDR3: CASSQEVELSSSGNTIYF
DNA: TGTGCCAGCAGCCAAGAAGTCGAGTTATCAAGCTCTGGAAACACCATATATTTT
J: TRBJ1-3
V: TRBV3-1/TRBV3-2
size: -
D: -

CDR3: CASTPGQGAYNSPLHF
DNA: TGCGCCAGCACCCCGGGACAGGGAGCCTATAATTCACCCCTCCACTTT
J: TRBJ1-6
V: TRBV4-1
size: -
D: TRBD1

CDR3: CATSRTAIQETQYF
DNA: TGTGCCACCAGTAGGACAGCAATCCAAGAGACCCAGTACTTC
J: TRBJ2-5
V: TRBV24-1
size: -
D: -

CDR3: CASSYGGGTNYGYTF
DNA: TGTGCCAGCAGTTACGGTGGCGGGACTAACTATGGCTACACCTTC
J: TRBJ1-2
V: TRBV6-2/TRBV6-3
size: few
D: -